These 26 T cell receptor beta chains were sequenced from one sample in a study of cytomegalovirus exposure and HLA in healthy donors. 13 Jbeta primers and 60 Vbeta primers were used for the PCR. TCRdb keeps only in-frame clones here, not all; method: immunoSEQ multiplex PCR. This table holds under 200,000 clones, around 80% found once. Sequenced: PBMCs. The source is a woman under 30 in good health and CMV-seronegative.

The chain uses TRBV5-5 and TRBJ2-1, with 8 positions matching TRBD2. Trimming at V came to 0 bases and at J to 10 bases, leaving 9 bases not matched to a gene. CDR1 is SGHKS, CDR2 YYEKEE, per germline (reference sequence). The CDR3 has 15 residues. Here the CDR3 reads CASSLVGRAALEQFF. The CDR3 bases are TGTGCCAGCAGCTTGGTCGGGAGGGCCGCCTTGGAGCAGTTCTTC.

V is TRBV7-9 and J is TRBJ2-1; 8 nucleotides line up with TRBD2. Germline V gene data show CDR1 as SEHNR and CDR2 as FQNEAQ (reference sequence). With V trimmed by 0 bases and J by 4 bases, 8 bases remained unmatched. This CDR3 region has 17 residues. Here the CDR3 DNA reads TGTGCCAGCAGCTTAGCCGCGGGACTAGTCGGTTACAATGAGCAGTTCTTC. Amino acid sequence: CASSLAAGLVGYNEQFF.

The genes are TRBV4-3 and TRBJ2-1; D might be TRBD1 (5 bases). This CDR3 is 16 amino acids long. V lost 0 bases and J lost 1, with 10 bases in between. From germline, CDR1 is LGHNA and CDR2 YSLEER. The CDR3 coding sequence is TGCGCCAGCAGCCAAGATAGGGGTAGGTCCTACAATGAGCAGTTCTTC. Translated, it gives CASSQDRGRSYNEQFF.

The chain links TRBV27 to TRBJ1-1; TRBD1 aligns across 10 bases. V lost 7 bases, J lost 4 bases, and 6 bases stayed unmatched. Germline CDR1 MNHEY, CDR2 SMNVEV (reference sequence). The CDR3 is 14 amino acids. The CDR3 region is CASKTGGAGTEAFF. CDR3 bases: TGTGCCAGCAAGACAGGGGGCGCTGGCACTGAAGCTTTCTTT.

This clone appeared once. The germline gene is not matched at one end of the junction; a read error may be the cause. V is TRBV7-9 and J is TRBJ1-2; 8 nucleotides line up with TRBD1. The germline V gene has CDR1 SEHNR and CDR2 FQNEAQ (reference sequence). CDR3 size: 14 residues. Written as DNA, the CDR3 is TGTTCCAGCAGCTTAGACGGACAGGGCCATGGCTACACCTTC. Translation: CSSSLDGQGHGYTF. Full variable domain (rest looked up from reference TRBV7-9 and TRBJ1-2): DTGVSQNPRHKITKRGQNVTFRCDPISEHNRLYWYRQTLGQGPEFLTYFQNEAQLEKSRLLSDRFSAERPKGSFSTLEIQRTEQGDSAMYLCSSSLDGQGHGYTFGSGTRLTVV.

This chain joins TRBV6-5 and TRBJ2-1; 14 nucleotides agree with TRBD2. CDR3 length: 15 residues. Germline V gene data show CDR1 as MNHEY and CDR2 as SVGAGI. After removal of 7 bases from V and 8 bases from J, the junction contained 7 bases not matched to a gene. CDR3 amino acids: CASNAGTSGSDEQFF. For the CDR3, the DNA is TGTGCCAGCAATGCCGGGACTAGCGGGAGTGATGAGCAGTTCTTC.

The V and J genes are TRBV6-5 and TRBJ1-1, with 7 bases lining up with TRBD1. The CDR3 consists of 14 residues. CDR1 and CDR2 from the germline V gene are MNHEY and SVGAGI. Trimming removed 5 bases from V and 0 bases from J; junction bases left unmatched: 3. This CDR3 reads CASSPGQMNTEAFF. The CDR3 DNA sequence: TGTGCCAGCAGTCCGGGACAGATGAACACTGAAGCTTTCTTT.

V is TRBV11-2 and J is TRBJ2-5, with D hard to call. Matching the DNA end better, TRBJ2-7 makes the J call doubtful. Per the germline V gene, CDR1 is SGHAT and CDR2 is FQNNGV. The CDR3 totals 11 residues. CDR3 bases: TGTGCCAGCAGCTACTCCTACGAGCAGTACTTC. Residues: CASSYSYEQYF.

The chain is built from TRBV10-3 and TRBJ1-2; weak D call: TRBD1 (5 bases). Trimming left V 6 bases short and J 7 bases short, with 15 bases between. The V gene's germline CDR1 is ENHRY and CDR2 SYGVKD. CDR3 length: 13 amino acids. The CDR3 DNA is TGTGCCATCAGGGGACTTCCACCGGGTGGCTACACCTTC. This gives the protein CAIRGLPPGGYTF.

The V call is TRBV23-1, the J call TRBJ2-1; TRBD2 agrees at 15 bases. TRBV23-1 is an ORF, with its function uncertain. CDR3 length: 16 amino acids. The trim removed 7 bases at V and 10 bases at J, leaving 11 bases unmatched. CDR3 nucleotide sequence: TGCGCCAGCAACCAGGGGACTAGCGGGAGGTTTAGGGAGCAGTTCTTC. This encodes CASNQGTSGRFREQFF.

The rearrangement uses TRBV6-5 and TRBJ2-3; 7 bases are shared with TRBD2. Germline V gives CDR1 MNHEY, CDR2 SVGAGI. V gave up 10 bases and J gave up 4 bases; unmatched junction bases: 8. The CDR3 totals 13 residues. In nucleotides, the CDR3 is TGTGCCACCGCGGGAGCGGATGCAGATACGCAGTATTTT. Amino acid sequence: CATAGADADTQYF.

The rearrangement links TRBV6-1 to TRBJ2-4, with TRBD2 as a possible D gene (5 bases). This CDR3 is built from 15 residues. Germline V gene data show CDR1 as MNHNS and CDR2 as SASEGT. V lost 2 bases, J lost 0 bases, and 8 bases lay in between. CDR3 residues: CASSEIGVAKNIQYF. The CDR3 DNA follows: TGTGCCAGCAGTGAAATCGGGGTAGCCAAAAACATTCAGTACTTC.

The chain employs TRBV6-1 and TRBJ2-3; 7 bases align to TRBD2. CDR3 length: 16 residues. V was pared by 4 bases and J by 2 bases, with 9 bases of the junction left unmatched. CDR1 is MNHNS, CDR2 SASEGT, per germline. For the CDR3, the DNA is TGTGCCAGCAGTGCCCTGGAGCGGGGATACACAGATACGCAGTATTTT. This codes for CASSALERGYTDTQYF.

This clone was counted once. In DNA form, the CDR3 reads TGTGCCAGTAGTGCACACAGGGGCAATGAGCAGTTCTTC. This translates into CASSAHRGNEQFF. The chain couples TRBV19 to TRBJ2-1, with 7 bases aligning to TRBD1. Germline-derived CDR1 and CDR2 are LNHDA and SQIVND (reference sequence). This CDR3 has 13 residues. V lost 5 bases and J lost 6; bases outside the gene matches: 4.

The CDR3 protein is CASSLGPTGYEQYF. The CDR3 DNA reads TGTGCCAGCAGCTTGGGTCCCACAGGGTACGAGCAGTACTTC. The chain links TRBV5-4 to TRBJ2-7; perhaps TRBD1 as D (6 bases). V gave up 0 bases and J gave up 4 bases, with 11 bases separating them. The CDR3 consists of 14 residues. Germline values: CDR1 SGHNT, CDR2 YYREEE (reference sequence).

This chain connects TRBV6-6 to TRBJ2-5; TRBD2 matches 7 bases. Matching the DNA end better, TRBJ2-7 makes the J call doubtful. CDR3 length: 16 amino acids. CDR1 MNHNY and CDR2 SVGAGI come from the germline V gene (reference sequence). The CDR3, as DNA: TGTGCCAGCAGTTACCCGTCAGCGGGGAGCTCCTACGAGCAGTACTTC. Amino acids: CASSYPSAGSSYEQYF.

The gene calls are TRBV28 and TRBJ2-5; D possibly corresponds to TRBD2 (7 bases). Per the germline V gene, CDR1 is MDHEN and CDR2 is SYDVKM. CDR3 size: 17 residues. V lost 5 bases and J lost 6, with 25 bases in between. The CDR3 DNA follows: TGTGCCAGCAGTCGACCCGCCGGGGGGCCCCAGGGGAAGACCCAGTACTTC. Its translation: CASSRPAGGPQGKTQYF.

Here the CDR3 DNA reads TGTGCCATCAGTGAGTCACGGACAGAACGGCAGACCCAGCATTTT. Protein sequence: CAISESRTERQTQHF. This chain connects TRBV10-3 to TRBJ1-5, with D possibly TRBD1 on 6 matching bases. The V end was cut by 0 bases, the J end by 11 bases, with 17 bases between. The CDR3 has 15 amino acids. Germline CDR1 is ENHRY and CDR2 is SYGVKD.

This rearrangement joins TRBV6-1 to TRBJ2-1; the D gene is possibly TRBD1 (6 bases). The CDR3 is 16 amino acids. Trimming cost V 1 base and J 1 base, with 11 bases left between them. Looked up from germline, CDR1 is MNHNS and CDR2 is SASEGT. CDR3 protein: CASSEGGQLSYNEQFF. The CDR3 region has the DNA TGTGCCAGCAGTGAAGGCGGACAGCTTTCCTACAATGAGCAGTTCTTC.

CDR3 DNA: TGCGCCAGCAGCCAGGAGACAGGGGGTGGCACCGGGGAGCTGTTTTTT. Translated: CASSQETGGGTGELFF. V usage is TRBV4-1 and J usage is TRBJ2-2; 9 bases map to TRBD1. CDR3 size: 16 residues. J was trimmed by 4 bases and V by 3 bases; bases with no gene match: 6. The germline gives CDR1 MGHRA, CDR2 YSYEKL.

This chain links TRBV6-6 with TRBJ1-2, with D possibly being TRBD1 (5 bases). Trimming shortened V by 6 bases and J by 5 bases, and 16 bases separated the two germline ends. This CDR3 has 14 residues. Germline CDR1 is MNHNY and CDR2 is SVGAGI (reference sequence). In nucleotides, the CDR3 is TGTGCCAGCAGCCCCGACCCCAGGGTTTATGGCTACACCTTC. It encodes CASSPDPRVYGYTF.

J is TRBJ2-7 and V is TRBV5-1; TRBD2 matches at 10 bases. The trim removed 4 bases at V and 7 bases at J, leaving 8 bases unmatched. Germline V gene data show CDR1 as SGHRS and CDR2 as YFSETQ. The CDR3 totals 14 residues. This chain's CDR3 is CASSASGRANEQYV. The CDR3 nucleotides are TGCGCCAGCAGCGCCAGCGGGAGGGCCAATGAGCAGTACGTC.

The chain couples TRBV4-1 to TRBJ2-7; TRBD2 agrees at 7 bases. The CDR3 contains 16 residues. Trimming at V came to 1 base and at J to 3 bases, leaving 9 bases not matched to a gene. The germline V gene encodes CDR1 MGHRA and CDR2 YSYEKL. CDR3 coding DNA: TGCGCCAGCAGCCAAGTGAAGTTGACTAGCCTCTACGAGCAGTACTTC. It codes for CASSQVKLTSLYEQYF.

V and J are TRBV7-8 and TRBJ2-3, with TRBD2 matching over 13 bases. Germline CDR1 and CDR2: SGHVS and FQNEAQ. The trim removed 1 base at V and 7 bases at J, leaving 14 bases unmatched. The CDR3 runs to 19 residues. The CDR3 is CASSLEAAGLAGWVYTQYF. CDR3 nucleotide sequence: TGTGCCAGCAGCTTAGAGGCTGCGGGACTAGCGGGATGGGTTTATACGCAGTATTTT.

The V gene is TRBV4-1, the J gene TRBJ2-2, with D perhaps matching TRBD1 (5 bases). The CDR3 is made up of 15 amino acids. Looked up from germline, CDR1 is MGHRA and CDR2 is YSYEKL. Trimming left V 5 bases short and J 1 base short, with 11 bases between. CDR3 DNA sequence: TGCGCCAGCAGCTGGACACTGCAGAACACCGGGGAGCTGTTTTTT. It specifies CASSWTLQNTGELFF.

The chain recombines TRBV6-5 with TRBJ2-7; TRBD2 matches 8 bases. Germline V gives CDR1 MNHEY, CDR2 SVGAGI. The CDR3 loop spans 15 amino acids. V shed 6 bases, J shed 1 base, and the junction held 8 bases outside the gene matches. The CDR3 sequence: CASSRFAGGSYEQYF. Written as DNA, the CDR3 is TGTGCCAGCAGCCGCTTCGCGGGAGGTTCCTACGAGCAGTACTTC.